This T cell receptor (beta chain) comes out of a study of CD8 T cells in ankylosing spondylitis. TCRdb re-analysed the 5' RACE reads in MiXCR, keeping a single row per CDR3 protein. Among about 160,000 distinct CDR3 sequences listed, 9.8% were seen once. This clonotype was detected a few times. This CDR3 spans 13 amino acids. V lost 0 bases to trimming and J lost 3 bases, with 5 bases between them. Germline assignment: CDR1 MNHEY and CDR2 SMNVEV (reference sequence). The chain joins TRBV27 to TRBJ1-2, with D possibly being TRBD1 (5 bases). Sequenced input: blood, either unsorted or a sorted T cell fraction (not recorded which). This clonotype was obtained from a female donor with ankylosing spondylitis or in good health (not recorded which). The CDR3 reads CASSLSGDYGYTF. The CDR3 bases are TGTGCCAGCAGTTTATCGGGGGACTATGGCTACACCTTC.